The 27 T cell receptor beta chains given below trace back to one sample, sequenced in a study of T-cell reconstitution after alpha-beta-depleted transplantation in children. TCRbeta library preparation incorporated unique molecular identifiers. TCRdb redid the calling of the PCR reads with MiXCR, one entry per CDR3 protein. The table includes almost 250,000 distinct CDR3 sequences, about 25% detected once. Sequencing was performed on PBMCs, taken before TCRalphabeta/CD19-depleted stem cell transplant. The source of these receptors is a girl aged 2 to 10 with Fanconi anemia, due to receive a stem cell transplant.

This clonotype was counted ten times or more. The chain joins TRBV12-3 or TRBV12-4 to TRBJ2-3; unclear D gene. V dropped 5 bases and J dropped 5 bases, with 8 bases sitting between them. This CDR3 is built from 12 residues. The CDR3 is CASSRLGDTQYF. CDR3 in DNA: TGTGCCAGCAGTCGATTGGGAGATACGCAGTATTTT.

The gene calls are TRBV5-1 and TRBJ2-1; D not certain. The CDR3 spans 12 residues. V was trimmed by 7 bases and J by 1 base, leaving 6 bases between them. Germline values: CDR1 SGHRS, CDR2 YFSETQ. CDR3 sequence: CASRISYNEQFF. The CDR3 coding sequence is TGCGCCAGCCGGATATCCTACAATGAGCAGTTCTTC.

V gene TRBV15 combines with J gene TRBJ2-2; 7 bases fit TRBD1. The germline CDR1 and CDR2 sequences are LNHNV and YYDKDF (reference sequence). This CDR3 is built from 14 residues. V was pared by 4 bases and J by 6 bases, with 5 bases of the junction left unmatched. DNA for the CDR3: TGTGCCACCAGCATAAGACAGGGCGCCGGGGAGCTGTTTTTT. As protein: CATSIRQGAGELFF. Complete variable domain (other parts from reference TRBV15 and TRBJ2-2): DAMVIQNPRYQVTQFGKPVTLSCSQTLNHNVMYWYQQKSSQAPKLLFHYYDKDFNNEADTPDNFQSRRPNTSFCFLDIRSPGLGDTAMYLCATSIRQGAGELFFGEGSRLTVL.

The chain employs TRBV29-1 and TRBJ2-3, with 9 bases matching TRBD2. CDR1 and CDR2 from the germline V gene are SQVTM and ANQGSEA. The V segment lost 4 bases and the J segment 4 bases; nucleotides outside the gene matches: 0. The CDR3 loop spans 12 amino acids. CDR3 nucleotides: TGCAGCGTTGCTAGCGGGGCAGATACGCAGTATTTT. Protein sequence: CSVASGADTQYF.

In this sample, this clonotype turned up many times. The chain is built from TRBV29-1 and TRBJ2-7; 7 nucleotides align to TRBD2. Looked up from germline, CDR1 is SQVTM and CDR2 is ANQGSEA. The CDR3 is made up of 15 amino acids. V shed 6 bases, J shed 3 bases, and the junction held 14 bases outside the gene matches. The CDR3 is CSVETSDSHYYEQYF. In nucleotides, the CDR3 is TGCAGCGTAGAAACTAGCGACTCCCACTACTACGAGCAGTACTTC.

This chain joins TRBV18 and TRBJ1-2; D uncertain. Per germline, CDR1 KGHSH and CDR2 LQKENI. V was pared by 1 base and J by 8 bases, with 11 bases between. The CDR3 contains 13 residues. CDR3 amino acids: CASSPQLEGGYTF. The CDR3 nucleotides are TGTGCCAGCTCACCACAGCTCGAGGGCGGCTACACCTTC.

This clonotype turned up a few times. J is TRBJ2-5 and V is TRBV20-1; TRBD2 is a possible D gene (6 bases). The CDR3 sequence is 15 residues long. Trimming cost V 0 bases and J 2 bases, with 13 bases left between them. CDR1 is DFQATT, CDR2 SNEGSKA, per germline (reference sequence). For the CDR3, the DNA is TGCAGTGCTAGAGAGCGGGACGCCTATCAAGAGACCCAGTACTTC. Amino acids: CSARERDAYQETQYF.

With regard to this clonotype: This could be a read error, since a much larger clone is one nucleotide away. This chain uses TRBV12-3 or TRBV12-4 with TRBJ2-6; D gene ambiguous. The V end was cut by 2 bases, the J end by 0 bases, with 11 bases between. The CDR3 contains 17 residues. The CDR3 nucleotides read TGTGCCAGCAGTTTATGGGTTATCCTCTCTGGGGCCAACGTCCTGACTTTC. Translation gives CASSLWVILSGANVLTF.

Many counts were recorded for this clonotype. The chain is built from TRBV7-3 and TRBJ2-2; possible D gene TRBD1, 6 bases. This CDR3 is built from 14 residues. Between the trimmed V and J ends, which lost 8 bases and 2 bases, there was a span of 12 bases. Germline lookup yields CDR1 SGHTA and CDR2 FQGTGA. The CDR3 reads CASQTGINTGELFF. The DNA for the CDR3 is TGTGCCAGCCAGACAGGCATTAACACCGGGGAGCTGTTTTTT.

The chain employs TRBV7-2 and TRBJ2-7; weak D call: TRBD2 (6 bases). CDR1 and CDR2 from the germline V gene are SGHTA and FQGNSA. The CDR3 spans 11 residues. The V end lost 5 bases, the J end lost 8 bases, and 10 bases lay between the germline ends. The CDR3 sequence is CASSPGTQQYF. As DNA, the CDR3 is TGTGCCAGCAGCCCAGGGACTCAGCAGTACTTC.

The chain employs TRBV29-1 and TRBJ2-7, with D maybe TRBD1 (5 bases). The CDR3 length is 15 residues. Germline CDR1 reads SQVTM; CDR2 reads ANQGSEA. V lost 0 bases and J 4 bases, leaving 16 bases between the germline ends. The CDR3 loop reads CSVEDPAGISYEQYF. CDR3 nucleotide sequence: TGCAGCGTTGAAGATCCAGCAGGGATTAGTTACGAGCAGTACTTC.

This clonotype has at least ten counts. The rearrangement links TRBV29-1 to TRBJ2-4; D is perhaps TRBD1 (5 bases). This CDR3 is 12 amino acids long. Germline V gene data show CDR1 as SQVTM and CDR2 as ANQGSEA. Deletions cut 4 bases from V and 1 base from J, with 5 bases between. The CDR3 sequence: CSVAGAKNIQYF. CDR3 DNA: TGCAGCGTTGCAGGGGCCAAAAACATTCAGTACTTC.

The chain uses TRBV29-1 and TRBJ1-5, with 7 bases lining up with TRBD1. After removal of 3 bases from V and 4 bases from J, the junction contained 6 bases not matched to a gene. The CDR3 is made up of 14 amino acids. The germline gives CDR1 SQVTM, CDR2 ANQGSEA. CDR3 amino acids: CSVDETGRNQPQHF. The CDR3 DNA sequence: TGCAGCGTTGACGAGACAGGGAGGAATCAGCCCCAGCATTTT.

The chain carries TRBV28 and TRBJ2-7; TRBD2 agrees at 7 bases. CDR1 MDHEN and CDR2 SYDVKM come from the germline V gene. V dropped 6 bases and J dropped 5; count of bases not matched to a gene: 13. The CDR3 spans 15 residues. CDR3 sequence reads: CASSLTAGISHEQYF. The DNA for the CDR3 is TGTGCCAGCAGCCTCACAGCGGGAATAAGCCACGAGCAGTACTTC.

This chain joins TRBV29-1 and TRBJ1-1, with D tentatively TRBD1 (5 bases). This CDR3 is built from 13 residues. V dropped 8 bases and J dropped 5 bases, with 18 bases sitting between them. Germline assignment: CDR1 SQVTM and CDR2 ANQGSEA. As DNA, the CDR3 is TGCAGCTCACATGGTGGGGGGGGGACTGAAGCTTTCTTT. Amino acids: CSSHGGGGTEAFF.

The chain couples TRBV6-1 to TRBJ2-1, with 7 bases matching TRBD2. Germline CDR1 is MNHNS and CDR2 is SASEGT. With V trimmed by 1 base and J by 2 bases, 5 bases remained unmatched. CDR3 length: 16 amino acids. In DNA, the CDR3 is TGTGCCAGCAGTGAAGTGATTAGCGGGCCCTACAATGAGCAGTTCTTC. It is translated as CASSEVISGPYNEQFF.

This clonotype was counted between two and nine times. This chain connects TRBV7-3 to TRBJ2-1; D perhaps matches TRBD2 (5 bases). The CDR3 contains 13 residues. CDR1 is SGHTA and CDR2 is FQGTGA in the germline V gene. V was cut by 5 bases and J by 6 bases, with 11 bases left in between. The CDR3 bases are TGTGCCAGCAGCCCCGGACTTCTCAATGAGCAGTTCTTC. This codes for CASSPGLLNEQFF.

The V and J genes are TRBV7-2 and TRBJ2-5; 11 bases are a match to TRBD2. The germline V gene has CDR1 SGHTA and CDR2 FQGNSA. The CDR3 spans 17 residues. V lost 3 bases, J lost 0 bases, and 6 bases stayed unmatched. The CDR3 coding sequence is TGTGCCAGCAGCTTGAGGACTAGCGGGTGGTACCAAGAGACCCAGTACTTC. This encodes CASSLRTSGWYQETQYF.

This clonotype showed up just a few times. The chain combines TRBV6-1 with TRBJ2-3, with 10 nucleotides matching TRBD2. After removal of 6 bases from V and 3 bases from J, the junction contained 3 bases not matched to a gene. Germline V gene lookup returns CDR1 MNHNS and CDR2 SASEGT. The CDR3 consists of 14 residues. The CDR3 coding sequence is TGTGCCAGCAGGAAGGGACTAGCGACAGATACGCAGTATTTT. The encoded protein is CASRKGLATDTQYF.

CDR3 nucleotide sequence: TGTGCCAGCAGCTTAGGTGCGGGACCCTACATACTGTATGAGCAGTTCTTC. Its translation: CASSLGAGPYILYEQFF. The chain has TRBV7-2 and TRBJ2-1; D might be TRBD2 (6 bases). Trimming left V 1 base short and J 8 bases short, with 21 bases between. The CDR3 contains 17 residues. Per the germline V gene, CDR1 is SGHTA and CDR2 is FQGNSA.

This clonotype was found many times. This chain connects TRBV20-1 to TRBJ2-1, with a possible D match to TRBD1 (6 bases). This CDR3 spans 14 amino acids. Germline CDR1 reads DFQATT; CDR2 reads SNEGSKA (reference sequence). With 1 base removed from V and 8 bases from J, the gap between germline ends came to 15 bases. For the CDR3, the DNA is TGCAGTGCTAGAGGGGGGCTAGACGGGGATGAGCAGTTCTTC. Amino acids: CSARGGLDGDEQFF.

This clonotype was seen many times. The chain joins TRBV10-3 to TRBJ1-6; a possible D gene is TRBD1 (5 bases). The CDR3 spans 17 residues. Trimming removed 2 bases from V and 9 bases from J, with 20 bases in between. Germline V CDR1 and CDR2: ENHRY, SYGVKD. The CDR3 DNA follows: TGTGCCATCAGTGAGATCAAACAGGAAACGTTTGTTTCACCCCTCCACTTT. Translation: CAISEIKQETFVSPLHF.

This clonotype came up many times. The V gene is TRBV29-1, the J gene TRBJ2-5; 11 bases map to TRBD2. The CDR3 is 15 amino acids. Trimming removed 4 bases from V and 1 base from J; junction bases left unmatched: 5. Germline assignment: CDR1 SQVTM and CDR2 ANQGSEA. CDR3 in amino acids: CSVAKLAGGQETQYF. The CDR3 DNA is TGCAGCGTTGCCAAGCTAGCGGGGGGCCAAGAGACCCAGTACTTC.

This clonotype has ten or more counts. Here the CDR3 reads CASSLSSSYNEQFF. The DNA of the CDR3 is TGTGCCAGCAGCTTGTCCTCCAGTTACAATGAGCAGTTCTTC. V gene TRBV4-2 combines with J gene TRBJ2-1; D not resolved. The CDR3 sequence is 14 residues long. The germline V gene encodes CDR1 LGHNA and CDR2 YNFKEQ. Trimming took off 5 bases at V and 4 bases at J, with 12 bases between the two ends.

This clonotype has at least ten counts. This sequence joins TRBV7-2 and TRBJ2-2; 10 positions match TRBD2. The V and J ends lost 2 bases and 7 bases, in that order; junction bases with no gene match: 13. Germline values: CDR1 SGHTA, CDR2 FQGNSA. CDR3 length equals 18 residues. The CDR3, as DNA: TGTGCCAGCAGCTTAAACCCTCCTAGCGGGAGTTATGGCGGGGAGCTGTTTTTT. This gives the protein CASSLNPPSGSYGGELFF.

This sequence joins TRBV12-3 or TRBV12-4 and TRBJ2-1, with D unresolved. This CDR3 spans 11 amino acids. Trimming cost V 5 bases and J 9 bases, with 8 bases left between them. The CDR3 nucleotides read TGTGCCAGCAGTCCAAGCAGTGAGCAGTTCTTC. It yields the protein CASSPSSEQFF.

Ten or more counts support this clonotype. The J gene is TRBJ2-6, the V gene TRBV21-1; the table's TRBD2 call for D was not verified on the DNA. TRBV21-1 is a pseudogene locus. This CDR3 has 16 residues. CDR3 nucleotide sequence: TGTGCCAGCAGCAAGAGGGCCAGGTCTGGGGCCAACGTCCTGACTTTC. Encoded protein: CASSKRARSGANVLTF.